The clone carrying this T cell receptor (beta chain) was counted many times. Its cognate antigen is unknown. Making TCR cDNA involved 5'RACE template switching, which added UMIs and a universal primer site. TCRdb used MiXCR to reprocess the 5' RACE reads, holding one entry per CDR3 protein. The sample consists of more than 120,000 distinct CDR3 sequences, less than 9.5% of them appearing once. The sample comes from a study of T cells after yellow fever vaccination. Study results and caveats: The study noted that FACS-sorted repertoires could contain abundant clonotypes contaminating from the bulk population.

Material: CD4+ T cells sorted from PBMCs, obtained 5 days after the yellow fever booster vaccination. The receptor comes from a man younger than 40 who received the YFV17D yellow fever vaccine.

CDR3 DNA sequence: TGCAGGCTGAGACTAGCGAATGAGCAGTTCTTC. The encoded protein is CRLRLANEQFF. This sequence joins TRBV20-1 and TRBJ2-1; 8 bases agree with TRBD2. The CDR3 is made up of 11 amino acids. CDR1 DFQATT and CDR2 SNEGSKA come from the germline V gene (reference sequence).